A single TCR beta chain is shown here with its context. Its antigen is still unknown. Base qualities were left out, and no much larger clone turns up one base away. The junction carries 15 bases between V and J, which are trimmed by 4 bases and 0 bases respectively. From cysteine to phenylalanine, the CDR3 is 16 amino acids long. Only the CDR3 region is kept as DNA, spanning 48 bases read in frame from base 1. The germline V gene supplies CDR1 ENHRY and CDR2 SYGVKD. These data are taken from a study of OX40 agonist ivuxolimab in advanced cancers. About the study as a whole: Ivuxolimab was an agonistic, fully human IgG2 monoclonal antibody directed against OX40 (CD134), a costimulatory receptor. Partial responses were achieved by three dose-escalation patients, of whom one had hepatocellular carcinoma and two had cutaneous melanoma. Among the roughly 54 dose-escalation patients, roughly 20 had hepatocellular carcinoma, about 15 melanoma, 9 renal cell carcinoma and 9 head and neck cancer. Peripheral TCRbeta sequencing aimed to test whether ivuxolimab altered TCR sequence diversity and caused clonal T-cell expansion. Intravenous ivuxolimab was administered to patients every 2 weeks at six dose levels: 0.01, 0.1, 0.3, 1.5, 3 and 10 mg/kg. A male proportion of 82.7% and a mean age of 60 years, ranging from roughly 23 to 79, were recorded for the dose-escalation cohort. The paper covers the monotherapy dose-escalation part of the phase I ivuxolimab trial, which included N of about 50 patients. Patients were allowed to have had prior anti-PD-1, anti-PD-L1 or anti-CTLA-4 therapy, and more than 30% of the dose-escalation patients had previously received checkpoint inhibitors.

What the research found in general, with its limitations: Partial responders in the 0.1-3.0 mg/kg groups had among the lowest normalized peripheral clonal expansion, especially among CD8+ T cells. At doses of 0.1 to 3.0 mg/kg, clonal expansion of both CD4+ and CD8+ T cells in blood was seen between baseline and week 6. Antigen specificity was not determined for the clonally expanded peripheral T cells. Low levels of normalized T-cell clonal expansion were also seen in some patients who did not respond. After ivuxolimab, more expanded clones were found on average in CD8+ T cells than in CD4+ T cells.

Genomic DNA was extracted from sorted cells for sequencing of the TCRbeta CDR3 region. The immunoSEQ Assay was used to sequence the TCRbeta CDR3 regions. What TCRdb holds here is the immuneACCESS table cut down to in-frame rearrangements. Part of the clones is not present; checked against another copy, under half of the missing clones reflect an unresolved V gene, and the others are unexplained. The sample table lists 65,000 to 100,000 clones, about nine tenths of them with a count of one. Roughly 6.9% of the sample is in the top ten clones. Patients with a history of autoimmune disease or receiving systemic immunosuppression were excluded from the trial. Peripheral blood for TCR sequencing was drawn from every dose cohort at baseline, at cycle 4 day 1 and at cycle 7 day 1. The samples were drawn from a first-in-human, open-label, multicenter phase I dose-escalation trial of ivuxolimab. Adults with locally advanced or metastatic melanoma, renal cell carcinoma, hepatocellular carcinoma or head and neck squamous cell carcinoma were enrolled in the trial. Before TCR sequencing, CD4+ and CD8+ T cells were separately sorted from peripheral blood.

The chain was built from TRBV10-3 and TRBJ1-2; the D gene identity is not certain. The material was CD4+ or CD8+ T cells sorted from blood, obtained in a trial of the OX40 agonist ivuxolimab. The TCR was taken from an adult with an advanced solid tumor such as melanoma, head and neck, liver or kidney cancer. In nucleotides, the sequence is TGTGCCATCAGTGTGAGCACGGTCGGCCCTAACTATGGCTACACCTTC. It specifies CAISVSTVGPNYGYTF.